Listed here are 28 T cell receptor beta chains from one sample, sequenced in a study of cytomegalovirus exposure and HLA in healthy donors. PCR used 60 Vbeta primers and 13 Jbeta primers. The repertoire was sequenced with immunoSEQ multiplex PCR; TCRdb's copy has only in-frame clones and lacks some. The sample holds 37,000 or so clones, around 81% seen once. Sequencing input: PBMCs. Receptors originate from a woman between 40 and 55 years old in good health and CMV-seronegative.

There are a few counts of this clone. The J gene is TRBJ2-3, the V gene TRBV7-9; D possibly corresponds to TRBD2 (6 bases). The CDR3 sequence is 14 residues long. Germline V CDR1 and CDR2: SEHNR, FQNEAQ (reference sequence). V lost 1 base and J lost 5, with 10 bases in between. In nucleotides, the CDR3 is TGTGCCAGCAGCTTAGGGGGGGATCAAGATACGCAGTATTTT. As protein: CASSLGGDQDTQYF.

The genes are TRBV7-9 and TRBJ2-6; D possibly corresponds to TRBD1 (5 bases). This CDR3 has 17 residues. The germline V and J ends were trimmed by 5 bases and 0 bases, with 14 bases remaining between them. Germline lookup yields CDR1 SEHNR and CDR2 FQNEAQ (reference sequence). DNA for the CDR3: TGTGCCAGCAGCGCACAGGTTTCCCCCTCTGGGGCCAACGTCCTGACTTTC. Translation gives CASSAQVSPSGANVLTF.

This clone has a single count. V usage is TRBV9 and J usage is TRBJ1-1, with 7 bases matching TRBD1. With 4 bases clipped from V and 4 bases from J, the junction kept 7 bases outside the gene matches. The CDR3 has 14 amino acids. Germline V gives CDR1 SGDLS, CDR2 YYNGEE. This chain's CDR3 is CASSTGQDITEAFF. CDR3 DNA sequence: TGTGCCAGCAGCACCGGACAGGATATCACTGAAGCTTTCTTT.

This clone was seen a handful of times. The V and J genes are TRBV5-1 and TRBJ1-1; D call uncertain. Germline V gene sequence: CDR1 SGHRS, CDR2 YFSETQ. With 4 bases removed from V and 6 bases from J, the gap between germline ends came to 16 bases. The CDR3 is 14 amino acids. CDR3 sequence: CASSAGSPSAEAFF. The DNA of the CDR3 is TGCGCCAGCAGCGCCGGGAGCCCCTCGGCTGAAGCTTTCTTT. Full variable domain (missing parts from reference TRBV5-1 and TRBJ1-1): KAGVTQTPRYLIKTRGQQVTLSCSPISGHRSVSWYQQTPGQGLQFLFEYFSETQRNKGNFPGRFSGRQFSNSRSEMNVSTLELGDSALYLCASSAGSPSAEAFFGQGTRLTVV.

This sequence joins TRBV6-1 and TRBJ2-7, with D perhaps matching TRBD1 (6 bases). Trimming took 2 bases from V and 1 from J, leaving 9 bases between them. CDR1 and CDR2 (germline): MNHNS, SASEGT. The CDR3 is 14 amino acids. DNA for the CDR3: TGTGCCAGCAGTGAACCCAGGGGTTCCTACGAGCAGTACTTC. Translation: CASSEPRGSYEQYF.

This sequence joins TRBV11-1 and TRBJ1-1; D not resolved. V was pared by 5 bases and J by 3 bases, with 13 bases between. From germline, CDR1 is SGHAT and CDR2 FQDESV (reference sequence). The CDR3 has 14 amino acids. The CDR3 spells CASSPQSSYTEAFF. In nucleotides, the CDR3 is TGTGCCAGCAGCCCACAGTCGAGTTACACTGAAGCTTTCTTT.

The V call is TRBV28, the J call TRBJ1-2; 7 nucleotides agree with TRBD1. CDR1 MDHEN and CDR2 SYDVKM come from the germline V gene. The CDR3 runs 15 residues. With 6 bases clipped from V and 0 bases from J, the junction kept 7 bases outside the gene matches. This CDR3 reads CASSSTGTANYGYTF. CDR3 DNA sequence: TGTGCCAGCAGCTCCACAGGGACAGCTAACTATGGCTACACCTTC.

The CDR3 is CASSSTFEGGETQYF. As DNA, the CDR3 is TGTGCCAGCAGTTCCACGTTTGAAGGGGGAGAGACCCAGTACTTC. The chain recombines TRBV6-6 with TRBJ2-5, with D perhaps matching TRBD1 (6 bases). This CDR3 region has 15 residues. Trimming cost V 4 bases and J 4 bases, with 16 bases left between them. In germline, CDR1 is MNHNY, CDR2 SVGAGI (reference sequence).

The chain links TRBV19 to TRBJ2-7, with D unclear. Per the germline V gene, CDR1 is LNHDA and CDR2 is SQIVND (reference sequence). The V and J ends lost 4 bases and 2 bases respectively, with 15 bases between them. This CDR3 region has 15 residues. The CDR3 region is CASSNGASNTYEQYF. The CDR3 DNA follows: TGTGCCAGTAGTAACGGAGCATCGAATACCTACGAGCAGTACTTC.

The chain is built from TRBV28 and TRBJ1-2, with TRBD1 as a possible D gene (6 bases). CDR3 length: 15 amino acids. The germline V gene has CDR1 MDHEN and CDR2 SYDVKM. V was trimmed by 5 bases and J by 7 bases, leaving 20 bases between them. The CDR3 region is CASSTPGVESVGYTF. CDR3 sequence (DNA): TGTGCCAGCAGTACCCCAGGGGTAGAAAGTGTTGGCTACACCTTC.

V usage is TRBV6-5 and J usage is TRBJ1-1; the D gene is possibly TRBD1 (5 bases). V was trimmed by 6 bases and J by 5 bases, leaving 13 bases between them. This CDR3 region has 13 residues. The germline gives CDR1 MNHEY, CDR2 SVGAGI. CDR3 nucleotide sequence: TGTGCCAGCAGCAGGGAAGGCAGGACTGAAGCTTTCTTT. Protein product: CASSREGRTEAFF.

The rearrangement uses TRBV11-2 and TRBJ2-2; D is unclear. Trimming cost V 3 bases and J 0 bases, with 5 bases left between them. Germline V lookup: CDR1 SGHAT, CDR2 FQNNGV. The length of the CDR3 is 14 residues. This CDR3 reads CASSFGPNTGELFF. CDR3 DNA sequence: TGTGCCAGCAGCTTTGGCCCGAACACCGGGGAGCTGTTTTTT.

The chain employs TRBV27 and TRBJ2-1; TRBD1 matches at 7 bases. Germline V CDR1 and CDR2: MNHEY, SMNVEV (reference sequence). The V segment lost 6 bases and the J segment 7 bases; nucleotides outside the gene matches: 15. The CDR3 sequence is 16 residues long. CDR3 amino acids: CASSPLRDREHNEQFF. The CDR3 bases are TGTGCCAGCAGCCCCCTACGGGACAGAGAACATAATGAGCAGTTCTTC.

The chain employs TRBV6-1 and TRBJ1-1; TRBD1 aligns across 9 bases. CDR3 length: 15 residues. The V segment lost 5 bases and the J segment 5 bases; nucleotides outside the gene matches: 9. Per germline, CDR1 MNHNS and CDR2 SASEGT. The CDR3 DNA follows: TGTGCCAGCAGTCCCGGGACAGGGAGGGGAACTGAAGCTTTCTTT. Translation: CASSPGTGRGTEAFF.

V gene TRBV6-1 combines with J gene TRBJ1-5; D is possibly TRBD1 (6 bases). CDR1 MNHNS and CDR2 SASEGT come from the germline V gene. The CDR3 covers 13 residues. The V end was cut by 6 bases, the J end by 4 bases, with 10 bases between. The CDR3 coding sequence is TGTGCCAGCAGCAACAGGGTGAATCAGCCCCAGCATTTT. Amino acid sequence: CASSNRVNQPQHF.

The chain has TRBV5-8 and TRBJ2-3; 9 bases are shared with TRBD2. Per germline, CDR1 SGHTS and CDR2 YDEGEE. Unmatched junction bases numbered 7, after V lost 4 bases and J lost 1 base. This CDR3 is 16 amino acids long. CDR3 amino acids: CASSRSVAGGTDTQYF. Written as DNA, the CDR3 is TGTGCCAGCAGCCGCTCGGTAGCGGGGGGCACAGATACGCAGTATTTT.

This chain links TRBV5-1 with TRBJ1-6, with no clear D. There are 14 residues in the CDR3. Trimming removed 5 bases at V and 3 bases at J, with 9 bases between. Looked up from germline, CDR1 is SGHRS and CDR2 is YFSETQ. CDR3 DNA: TGCGCCAGCAGTCTAGAATACTATAATTCACCCCTCCACTTT. This sequence encodes CASSLEYYNSPLHF.

The chain couples TRBV7-3 to TRBJ1-1; weak D call: TRBD1 (6 bases). The germline V and J ends were trimmed by 5 bases and 3 bases, with 10 bases remaining between them. Germline-derived CDR1 and CDR2 are SGHTA and FQGTGA. The CDR3 loop spans 13 amino acids. This chain's CDR3 is CASSLYRDTEAFF. CDR3 DNA sequence: TGTGCCAGCAGCCTGTACAGGGACACTGAAGCTTTCTTT.

This rearrangement joins TRBV11-2 to TRBJ2-7, with a tentative D call TRBD1 (6 bases). Looked up from germline, CDR1 is SGHAT and CDR2 is FQNNGV. Trimming left V 0 bases short and J 1 base short, with 10 bases between. The CDR3 runs to 15 residues. CDR3: CASSLEGATSYEQYF. The CDR3 nucleotides read TGTGCCAGCAGCTTAGAGGGGGCGACTTCCTACGAGCAGTACTTC.

In DNA form, the CDR3 reads TGTGCCAGCAGCTTGGCCGGGGACAGGGGCGGCTACACCTTC. It codes for CASSLAGDRGGYTF. The rearrangement joins TRBV5-5 to TRBJ1-2; 10 bases are shared with TRBD1. CDR3 length equals 14 residues. Trimming at V came to 0 bases and at J to 8 bases, leaving 4 bases not matched to a gene. CDR1 SGHKS and CDR2 YYEKEE come from the germline V gene (reference sequence).

The chain links TRBV11-2 to TRBJ1-5; D uncertain. Germline V gene data show CDR1 as SGHAT and CDR2 as FQNNGV. This CDR3 contains 16 residues. Trimming cost V 5 bases and J 3 bases, with 17 bases left between them. CDR3 coding DNA: TGTGCCAGCAGCCCCCTCGCGGCTAGAAACAATCAGCCCCAGCATTTT. Protein product: CASSPLAARNNQPQHF.

The rearrangement links TRBV5-6 to TRBJ1-4; possibly TRBD1 for D (6 bases). V dropped 1 base and J dropped 6 bases, with 10 bases sitting between them. The CDR3 runs 14 residues. Germline V gene sequence: CDR1 SGHDT, CDR2 YYEEEE. CDR3 DNA sequence: TGTGCCAGCAGCTTGAGGGCAGGGGATGAAAAACTGTTTTTT. Its protein product is CASSLRAGDEKLFF.

This rearrangement joins TRBV27 to TRBJ2-3; 8 bases match TRBD1. The CDR3 consists of 14 residues. CDR1 MNHEY and CDR2 SMNVEV come from the germline V gene (reference sequence). The trim removed 5 bases at V and 4 bases at J, leaving 5 bases unmatched. CDR3 sequence reads: CASSPRQGSDTQYF. In nucleotides, the CDR3 is TGTGCCAGCAGTCCCCGACAGGGGTCAGATACGCAGTATTTT.

The J gene is TRBJ2-6, the V gene TRBV11-2, with 8 bases that match TRBD1. V gave up 2 bases and J gave up 0 bases; unmatched junction bases: 3. CDR3 length equals 17 residues. The germline V gene encodes CDR1 SGHAT and CDR2 FQNNGV. CDR3 loop: CASSLQGASSGANVLTF. CDR3 sequence (DNA): TGTGCCAGCAGCTTACAGGGGGCCAGCTCTGGGGCCAACGTCCTGACTTTC.

The rearrangement links TRBV5-1 to TRBJ1-2, with D unclear. Trimming removed 1 base at V and 5 bases at J, with 9 bases between. The CDR3 has 13 amino acids. Germline loops: CDR1 SGHRS, CDR2 YFSETQ. For the CDR3, the DNA is TGCGCCAGCAGCTTGCAGAACGAATATGGCTACACCTTC. Amino acid sequence: CASSLQNEYGYTF.

This clone was counted between two and nine times. This chain joins TRBV2 and TRBJ1-4; D may be TRBD1 (5 bases). The V gene lost 4 bases and the J gene lost 4 bases, with 13 bases spanning the gap. The CDR3 has 15 amino acids. Germline CDR1 reads SNHLY; CDR2 reads FYNNEI. The CDR3 loop is CASSAQGGNNEKLFF. The CDR3, as DNA: TGTGCCAGCAGTGCCCAGGGAGGTAATAATGAAAAACTGTTTTTT.

The rearrangement links TRBV7-2 to TRBJ2-1; TRBD2 is a possible D gene (5 bases). Looked up from germline, CDR1 is SGHTA and CDR2 is FQGNSA. The CDR3 extends over 15 amino acids. The germline V and J ends were trimmed by 6 bases and 6 bases, with 18 bases remaining between them. In nucleotides, the CDR3 is TGTGCCAGCAGTTCGGAACTAGTGTCTTTCAATGAGCAGTTCTTC. Its protein product is CASSSELVSFNEQFF.

This clone appeared once. The CDR3 sequence is CASSRIGLDIRNTEAFF. In DNA, the CDR3 is TGCGCCAGCAGCCGAATTGGTCTGGACATACGGAACACTGAAGCTTTCTTT. The chain links TRBV4-1 to TRBJ1-1, with D perhaps matching TRBD1 (5 bases). The CDR3 runs to 17 residues. The germline V gene has CDR1 MGHRA and CDR2 YSYEKL. V lost 4 bases and J lost 1, with 19 bases in between.